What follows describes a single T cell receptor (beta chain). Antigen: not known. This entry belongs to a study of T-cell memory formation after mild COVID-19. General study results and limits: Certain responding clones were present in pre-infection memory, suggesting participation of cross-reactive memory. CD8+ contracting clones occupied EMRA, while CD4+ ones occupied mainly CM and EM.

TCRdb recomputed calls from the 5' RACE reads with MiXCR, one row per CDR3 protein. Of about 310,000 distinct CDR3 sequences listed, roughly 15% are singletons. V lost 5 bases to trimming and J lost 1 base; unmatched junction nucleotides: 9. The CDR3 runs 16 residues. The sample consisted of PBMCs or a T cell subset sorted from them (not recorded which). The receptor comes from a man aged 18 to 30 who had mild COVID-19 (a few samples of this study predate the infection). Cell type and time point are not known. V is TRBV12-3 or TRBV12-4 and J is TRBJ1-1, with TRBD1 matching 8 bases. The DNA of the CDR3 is TGTGCCAGCAGTACCCATCCAGGGGGCGGGAACACTGAAGCTTTCTTT. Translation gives CASSTHPGGGNTEAFF.